This T cell receptor beta chain was identified during a study of blood T cell repertoires in COVID-19. Only one count was recorded for this clone. Generated by immunoSEQ multiplex PCR, the TCRdb table keeps only in-frame clones and is missing some. The repertoire has about 210,000 clones, approximately 82% of them found once; the top ten carry under 3.5%. Trimming removed 0 bases at V and 7 bases at J, with 12 bases between. Germline CDR1 SNHLY, CDR2 FYNNEI. The length of the CDR3 is 14 residues. Source material: peripheral blood. The sequence derives from a man aged 50 or older with active or convalescent COVID-19. This chain connects TRBV2 to TRBJ1-2, with D unresolved. CDR3 DNA sequence: TGTGCCAGCAGTGAAGCGACAAGGTCAGCTGGCTACACCTTC. It codes for CASSEATRSAGYTF.